The next 4 T cell receptor beta chains were all read from a single sample in a study of cytomegalovirus exposure and HLA in healthy donors (TCRdb year 2017). The library was obtained by the immunoSEQ multiplex PCR assay. The multiplex PCR relied on a mix of 60 forward primers for TCR Vbeta segments and 13 reverse primers for TCR Jbeta segments. In its TCRdb copy, this immuneACCESS table keeps in-frame sequences only and misses some clones. Where compared with another copy, unresolved V genes explain less than half of these, and the others have no known cause. The sample table lists roughly 180,000 clones, about 80% of them with a count of one. Approximately 3.7% of the sample rests with the top ten. Sequenced input: PBMCs. The receptors originated from a woman aged 60-75 years in good health and CMV-seropositive.

This rearrangement joins TRBV29-1 to TRBJ1-2, with D uncertain. CDR1 is SQVTM and CDR2 is ANQGSEA in the germline V gene. The CDR3 is 17 amino acids. V lost 5 bases to trimming and J lost 3 bases, with 25 bases between them. The CDR3 coding sequence is TGCAGCGTTTCCCCTGAGGGTGGAACGTTTGGGGACTATGGCTACACCTTC. It codes for CSVSPEGGTFGDYGYTF.

A remark on this clone: Compared with germline, one end of the junction differs, possibly owing to a read error. The chain employs TRBV5-1 and TRBJ2-5; the D gene is possibly TRBD2 (5 bases). This CDR3 has 13 residues. Germline lookup yields CDR1 SGHRS and CDR2 YFSETQ. The CDR3, as DNA: TGCGCCAGCAGCTCCGGGGTACAAGGGACCCAGTACTTC. Translated, it gives CASSSGVQGTQYF. The variable domain in full, with the rest retrieved from reference TRBV5-1 and TRBJ2-5, is KAGVTQTPRYLIKTRGQQVTLSCSPISGHRSVSWYQQTPGQGLQFLFEYFSETQRNKGNFPGRFSGRQFSNSRSEMNVSTLELGDSALYLCASSSGVQGTQYFGPGTRLLVL.

CDR3 nucleotides: TGTGCCTGGGAGCGGGAGGGCCCCAACGAGCAGTACTTC. Its translation is CAWEREGPNEQYF. J is TRBJ2-5 and V is TRBV30, with TRBD2 matching over 10 bases. Matching the DNA end better, TRBJ2-7 makes the J call doubtful. This CDR3 region has 13 residues. CDR1 GTSNPN and CDR2 SVGIG come from the germline V gene (reference sequence).

This clone occurred once. The chain uses TRBV6-4 and TRBJ1-5; perhaps TRBD1 as D (5 bases). The CDR3 runs to 15 residues. Per germline, CDR1 MRHNA and CDR2 SNTAGT. The V end lost 3 bases, the J end lost 6 bases, and 15 bases lay between the germline ends. This chain's CDR3 is CASSEGWGQGQPQHF. The DNA of the CDR3 is TGTGCCAGCAGTGAAGGGTGGGGCCAGGGTCAGCCCCAGCATTTT.